Below, 30 T cell receptor beta chains from the same sample are listed, as sequenced in a study of blood T cell repertoires in COVID-19. The data were produced by immunoSEQ multiplex PCR, yet TCRdb's version contains in-frame clones alone and is incomplete. The table records roughly 70,000 clones, 70% to 90% of them present only once. Sequenced: peripheral blood. These receptors came from a woman older than 75 with acute or convalescent COVID-19.

CDR3 amino acids: CASSPGDRGSNQPQHF. CDR3 nucleotides: TGTGCCAGTAGTCCTGGGGACAGGGGATCCAATCAGCCCCAGCATTTT. The V and J genes are TRBV19 and TRBJ1-5; 10 nucleotides agree with TRBD1. Per the germline V gene, CDR1 is LNHDA and CDR2 is SQIVND (reference sequence). The CDR3 runs 16 residues. The V and J ends lost 5 bases and 3 bases, in that order; junction bases with no gene match: 7.

The chain combines TRBV27 with TRBJ2-1; 9 bases are shared with TRBD2. The CDR3 covers 15 residues. Germline V gene lookup returns CDR1 MNHEY and CDR2 SMNVEV (reference sequence). Trimming cost V 6 bases and J 7 bases; bases outside gene matches: 10. The CDR3 coding sequence is TGTGCCAGCAGCGTAGCGGGGGCCCTGAGGAATGAGCAGTTCTTC. Translated, it gives CASSVAGALRNEQFF.

The V gene is TRBV4-3, the J gene TRBJ1-5; the match to TRBD1 covers 8 bases. The trim removed 0 bases at V and 6 bases at J, leaving 4 bases unmatched. This CDR3 has 15 amino acids. From germline, CDR1 is LGHNA and CDR2 YSLEER. The CDR3 here is CASSQDQGAGQPQHF. CDR3 DNA sequence: TGCGCCAGCAGCCAAGACCAGGGGGCAGGTCAGCCCCAGCATTTT.

The chain links TRBV12-5 to TRBJ1-3; D is ambiguous. The CDR3 has 15 residues. The germline V and J ends were trimmed by 9 bases and 4 bases, with 19 bases remaining between them. CDR1 and CDR2 (germline): LGHNT, FRNRAP. The DNA for the CDR3 is TGTGCTAGACCGTGCCGGCCGACTGGGGGAAACACCATATATTTT. This sequence encodes CARPCRPTGGNTIYF.

The CDR3 sequence: CASSVAAGFGGYTF. The DNA for the CDR3 is TGTGCCAGCAGCGTAGCTGCCGGGTTCGGTGGCTACACCTTC. This chain uses TRBV9 with TRBJ1-2; D ambiguous. The V end was cut by 0 bases, the J end by 7 bases, with 13 bases between. This CDR3 has 14 amino acids. CDR1 SGDLS and CDR2 YYNGEE come from the germline V gene.

The chain employs TRBV6-1 and TRBJ2-1; D is undetermined. CDR3 length: 16 residues. Germline CDR1 and CDR2: MNHNS and SASEGT. V shed 2 bases and J shed 0 bases, with 11 bases lying between them. The DNA for the CDR3 is TGTGCCAGCAGTGAAATAGGAGCTAGCTCCTACAATGAGCAGTTCTTC. Protein: CASSEIGASSYNEQFF.

This clone was detected only once. This rearrangement joins TRBV10-3 to TRBJ1-2, with TRBD1 matching over 10 bases. V trimming: 10 bases; J trimming: 3 bases; junction bases outside the gene matches: 11. The CDR3 has 15 residues. Germline V CDR1 and CDR2: ENHRY, SYGVKD. The CDR3 coding sequence is TGTGCCACAAACAATAGGGACAGGGGTTACTATGGCTACACCTTC. It codes for CATNNRDRGYYGYTF.

This clone was picked up one time. This chain connects TRBV29-1 to TRBJ2-1; D call uncertain. Germline V gene data show CDR1 as SQVTM and CDR2 as ANQGSEA. The length of the CDR3 is 13 residues. CDR3 amino acids: CSARSSSYNEQFF. CDR3 bases: TGCAGTGCTCGATCCAGCTCCTACAATGAGCAGTTCTTC.

The CDR3 bases are TGTGCCAGCAGTGAGGACAGTTACACTGAAGCTTTCTTT. It specifies CASSEDSYTEAFF. The rearrangement joins TRBV6-1 to TRBJ1-1; D might be TRBD1 (6 bases). This CDR3 has 13 amino acids. The germline V gene encodes CDR1 MNHNS and CDR2 SASEGT. Trimming shortened V by 3 bases and J by 3 bases, and 8 bases separated the two germline ends.

The V gene is TRBV19, the J gene TRBJ1-3, with D perhaps TRBD1 (6 bases). Germline V gene lookup returns CDR1 LNHDA and CDR2 SQIVND (reference sequence). Deletions cut 9 bases from V and 4 bases from J, with 19 bases between. The CDR3 totals 15 residues. In DNA, the CDR3 is TGTGCCAGCACCGCCGAAGACAGGCGGGGAAACACCATATATTTT. Translated, it gives CASTAEDRRGNTIYF.

The DNA of the CDR3 is TGTGCCAGCACCGACCTGGGGCAAGGGTCCAATGAGCAGTTCTTC. Its translation: CASTDLGQGSNEQFF. The chain couples TRBV2 to TRBJ2-1, with a tentative D call TRBD1 (5 bases). This CDR3 spans 15 amino acids. From germline, CDR1 is SNHLY and CDR2 FYNNEI. V was trimmed by 7 bases and J by 6 bases, leaving 19 bases between them.

The chain recombines TRBV27 with TRBJ2-2; TRBD1 is a possible D gene (6 bases). Between the trimmed V and J ends, which lost 5 bases and 6 bases, there was a span of 16 bases. There are 15 residues in the CDR3. The V gene's germline CDR1 is MNHEY and CDR2 SMNVEV (reference sequence). DNA of the CDR3: TGTGCCAGCAGTCCAGGGGCAGGGGCCCCCGGGGAGCTGTTTTTT. Translated: CASSPGAGAPGELFF.

The J gene is TRBJ1-5, the V gene TRBV7-2; TRBD1 matches 7 bases. V shed 5 bases, J shed 4 bases, and the junction held 8 bases outside the gene matches. CDR3 length equals 15 residues. The germline V gene encodes CDR1 SGHTA and CDR2 FQGNSA. The CDR3, as DNA: TGTGCCAGCAGCCCGACTGGGACAGCTAATCAGCCCCAGCATTTT. This encodes CASSPTGTANQPQHF.

The rearrangement links TRBV5-6 to TRBJ2-5; 7 nucleotides align to TRBD1. CDR1 is SGHDT and CDR2 is YYEEEE in the germline V gene. V gave up 0 bases and J gave up 5 bases; unmatched junction bases: 7. This CDR3 spans 15 amino acids. As DNA, the CDR3 is TGTGCCAGCAGCTTGGTAAAACAGGGGTTGGAGACCCAGTACTTC. This sequence encodes CASSLVKQGLETQYF.

The chain couples TRBV28 to TRBJ1-2; TRBD1 matches 7 bases. The CDR3 runs 16 residues. Trimming took 3 bases from V and 2 from J; bases not matched to a gene: 9. Germline CDR1 is MDHEN and CDR2 is SYDVKM. CDR3: CASSFAGQVANYGYTF. For the CDR3, the DNA is TGTGCCAGCAGTTTTGCTGGACAGGTCGCCAACTATGGCTACACCTTC.

The chain recombines TRBV21-1 with TRBJ2-5; the DNA was not compared with TRBD2, the D call given in the table. TRBV21-1 is deemed a pseudogene. This CDR3 contains 13 residues. CDR3 sequence: CASSKGLVETQYF. CDR3 sequence (DNA): TGTGCCAGCAGCAAGGGACTAGTTGAGACCCAGTACTTC.

The chain links TRBV11-2 to TRBJ1-5; 11 bases align to TRBD1. The CDR3 contains 14 residues. J was trimmed by 9 bases and V by 1 base; bases with no gene match: 2. Germline CDR1 is SGHAT and CDR2 is FQNNGV. CDR3 DNA: TGTGCCAGCAGCTTAGGGACAGGGGGCTGGCCCCAGCATTTT. It codes for CASSLGTGGWPQHF.

This clone occurred once. V gene TRBV5-1 combines with J gene TRBJ1-6; 7 nucleotides match TRBD1. Germline V gene lookup returns CDR1 SGHRS and CDR2 YFSETQ. CDR3 length: 15 residues. The trim removed 4 bases at V and 4 bases at J, leaving 5 bases unmatched. CDR3 in DNA: TGCGCCAGCAGCCCTCCGGGACAGTATAATTCACCCCTCCACTTT. This sequence encodes CASSPPGQYNSPLHF.

The rearrangement joins TRBV4-2 to TRBJ1-3; no clear D gene. There are 17 residues in the CDR3. Germline V gives CDR1 LGHNA, CDR2 YNFKEQ. V lost 2 bases and J lost 2, with 16 bases in between. CDR3 sequence (DNA): TGTGCCAGCAGCCAACCACCAGCCTCACGGGCTGGAAACACCATATATTTT. Translated: CASSQPPASRAGNTIYF.

CDR3 amino acids: CASITGAGNTIYF. The CDR3 bases are TGTGCCAGTATTACAGGGGCTGGAAACACCATATATTTT. The J gene is TRBJ1-3, the V gene TRBV10-3; TRBD1 matches at 7 bases. Germline loops: CDR1 ENHRY, CDR2 SYGVKD. The V gene end was trimmed by 10 bases and the J gene end by 2 bases; junction bases not matched to a gene: 5. The CDR3 totals 13 residues.

V usage is TRBV6-2 or TRBV6-3 and J usage is TRBJ2-1, with TRBD2 matching over 12 bases. Germline CDR1 and CDR2: MNHEY and SVGEGT. Losses at the gene ends were 4 bases for V and 1 base for J; bases not matched to a gene: 5. The CDR3 runs 17 residues. DNA for the CDR3: TGTGCCAGCAGTTCCACTAGCGGGGGGCGTTCCTACAATGAGCAGTTCTTC. Translated: CASSSTSGGRSYNEQFF.

CDR3 loop: CSASWSGGHNEQFF. CDR3 DNA: TGCAGTGCTAGTTGGTCGGGGGGGCACAATGAGCAGTTCTTC. V usage is TRBV20-1 and J usage is TRBJ2-1, with 8 bases that match TRBD2. CDR1 and CDR2 from the germline V gene are DFQATT and SNEGSKA (reference sequence). Unmatched junction bases numbered 6, after V lost 3 bases and J lost 5 bases. The CDR3 sequence is 14 residues long.

A few counts support this clone. V and J are TRBV30 and TRBJ1-1, with 7 bases identical to TRBD1. This CDR3 region has 12 residues. Germline-derived CDR1 and CDR2 are GTSNPN and SVGIG (reference sequence). V was pared by 2 bases and J by 8 bases, with 5 bases of the junction left unmatched. The CDR3 DNA reads as TGTGCCTGGAGTCGTCAGACAGGGGAAGCTTTCTTT. It is translated as CAWSRQTGEAFF.

The gene calls are TRBV6-1 and TRBJ2-5, with TRBD1 matching over 12 bases. Germline V gene sequence: CDR1 MNHNS, CDR2 SASEGT. The J segment lost 5 bases and the V segment lost 5 bases, leaving 9 bases of the junction unmatched. The CDR3 sequence is 16 residues long. CDR3 sequence (DNA): TGTGCCAGCAGTAAAGGGACAGGGGGCAACTTTGAGACCCAGTACTTC. Protein sequence: CASSKGTGGNFETQYF.

The genes are TRBV12-5 and TRBJ2-3; 9 nucleotides agree with TRBD2. The length of the CDR3 is 14 residues. CDR1 is LGHNT, CDR2 FRNRAP, per germline. The J segment lost 3 bases and the V segment lost 3 bases, leaving 1 base of the junction unmatched. CDR3 in amino acids: CASGLSGGTDTQYF. Here the CDR3 DNA reads TGTGCTAGTGGTTTAAGCGGGGGGACAGATACGCAGTATTTT.

CDR3 bases: TGTGCCAGCAGCAAGGGGAATGACAGGGCTTATAGCAATCAGCCCCAGCATTTT. Translating gives CASSKGNDRAYSNQPQHF. The chain carries TRBV21-1 and TRBJ1-5; the D call of TRBD1 is as the table states it, not checked on the DNA. TRBV21-1 is given as a pseudogene. The CDR3 consists of 18 residues.

This clone was seen only a few times. The chain joins TRBV3-1 (or the pseudogene TRBV3-2) to TRBJ1-1; D is possibly TRBD1 (6 bases). CDR1 and CDR2 (germline): LGHDT, YNNKEL (reference sequence). The CDR3 has 13 amino acids. Trimming shortened V by 8 bases and J by 6 bases, and 16 bases separated the two germline ends. The DNA of the CDR3 is TGTGCCAGCTTGTCGCGGCAGGGGTCTGAAGCTTTCTTT. Encoded protein: CASLSRQGSEAFF.

The CDR3 region has the DNA TGCGCCAGCAGCCAAGATCCCGTTACCGGGGAGCTGTTTTTT. This sequence encodes CASSQDPVTGELFF. The chain joins TRBV4-3 to TRBJ2-2; D gene unclear. This CDR3 is built from 14 residues. With 0 bases removed from V and 5 bases from J, the gap between germline ends came to 7 bases. The germline CDR1 and CDR2 sequences are LGHNA and YSLEER.

The rearrangement links TRBV18 to TRBJ2-2; unclear D gene. From germline, CDR1 is KGHSH and CDR2 LQKENI. V was cut by 3 bases and J by 6 bases, with 5 bases left in between. The CDR3 has 12 amino acids. The CDR3 is CASSPRAGELFF. The CDR3 nucleotides are TGTGCCAGCTCACCTCGGGCCGGGGAGCTGTTTTTT.

The chain has TRBV5-5 and TRBJ1-3; TRBD1 matches at 7 bases. The CDR3 sequence is 17 residues long. Trimming took 1 base from V and 3 from J; bases not matched to a gene: 10. Germline CDR1 is SGHKS and CDR2 is YYEKEE (reference sequence). The CDR3 DNA reads TGTGCCAGCAGCTTGTACTTTTTAGGGACAGATGGAAACACCATATATTTT. Amino acid sequence: CASSLYFLGTDGNTIYF.